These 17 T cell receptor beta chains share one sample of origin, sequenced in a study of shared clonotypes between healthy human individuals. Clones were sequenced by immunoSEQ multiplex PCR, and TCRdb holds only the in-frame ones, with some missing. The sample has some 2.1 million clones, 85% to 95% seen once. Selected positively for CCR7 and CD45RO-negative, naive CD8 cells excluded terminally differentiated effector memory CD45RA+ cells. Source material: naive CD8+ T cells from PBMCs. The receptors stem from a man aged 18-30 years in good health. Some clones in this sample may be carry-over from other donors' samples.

CDR3 loop: CASSRRGGYNEQFF. The CDR3 DNA is TGTGCCAGCAGCCGCCGGGGGGGCTACAATGAGCAGTTCTTC. This chain links TRBV11-2 with TRBJ2-1; TRBD2 matches at 8 bases. V lost 5 bases to trimming and J lost 3 bases; unmatched junction nucleotides: 3. CDR3 length: 14 amino acids. Per the germline V gene, CDR1 is SGHAT and CDR2 is FQNNGV.

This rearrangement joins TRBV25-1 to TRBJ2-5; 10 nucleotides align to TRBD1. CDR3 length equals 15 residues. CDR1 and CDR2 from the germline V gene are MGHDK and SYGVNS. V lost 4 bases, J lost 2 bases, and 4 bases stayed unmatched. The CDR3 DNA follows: TGTGCCAGCAGTGCCCGGACAGGGGGTCAAGAGACCCAGTACTTC. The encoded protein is CASSARTGGQETQYF. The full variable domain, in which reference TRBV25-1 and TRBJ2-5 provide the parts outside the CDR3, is EADIYQTPRYLVIGTGKKITLECSQTMGHDKMYWYQQDPGMELHLIHYSYGVNSTEKGDLSSESTVSRIRTEHFPLTLESARPSHTSQYLCASSARTGGQETQYFGPGTRLLVL.

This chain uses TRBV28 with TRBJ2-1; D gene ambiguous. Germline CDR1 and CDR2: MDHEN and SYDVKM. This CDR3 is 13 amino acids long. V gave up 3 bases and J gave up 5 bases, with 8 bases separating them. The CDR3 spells CASSFWKNNEQFF. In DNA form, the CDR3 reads TGTGCCAGCAGTTTTTGGAAGAACAATGAGCAGTTCTTC.

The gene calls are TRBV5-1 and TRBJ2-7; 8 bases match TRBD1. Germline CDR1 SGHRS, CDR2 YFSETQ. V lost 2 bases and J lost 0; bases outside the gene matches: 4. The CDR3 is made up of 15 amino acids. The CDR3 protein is CASSFRTGFSYEQYF. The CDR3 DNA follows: TGCGCCAGCAGCTTTCGGACAGGGTTCTCCTACGAGCAGTACTTC. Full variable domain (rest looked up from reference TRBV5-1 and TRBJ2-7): KAGVTQTPRYLIKTRGQQVTLSCSPISGHRSVSWYQQTPGQGLQFLFEYFSETQRNKGNFPGRFSGRQFSNSRSEMNVSTLELGDSALYLCASSFRTGFSYEQYFGPGTRLTVT.

CDR3: CASSSGLAGGWGEQFF. The CDR3 coding sequence is TGTGCCAGCAGCTCGGGACTAGCGGGAGGATGGGGTGAGCAGTTCTTC. The genes are TRBV7-8 and TRBJ2-1; TRBD2 agrees at 15 bases. The junction had 7 bases not matched to a gene; V was cut back by 4 bases and J by 9 bases. The CDR3 sequence is 16 residues long. Germline values: CDR1 SGHVS, CDR2 FQNEAQ.

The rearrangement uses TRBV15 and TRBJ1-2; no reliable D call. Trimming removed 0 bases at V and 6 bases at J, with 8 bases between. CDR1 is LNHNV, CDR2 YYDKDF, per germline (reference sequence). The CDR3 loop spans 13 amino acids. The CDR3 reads CATSRDRGDGYTF. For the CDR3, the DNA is TGTGCCACCAGCAGAGATCGCGGGGATGGCTACACCTTC.

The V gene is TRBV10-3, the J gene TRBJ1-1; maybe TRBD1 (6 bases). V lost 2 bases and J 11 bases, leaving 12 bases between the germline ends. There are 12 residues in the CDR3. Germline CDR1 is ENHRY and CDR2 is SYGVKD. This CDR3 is CAISEGGTGAFF. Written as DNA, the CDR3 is TGTGCCATCAGTGAGGGGGGCACGGGGGCTTTCTTT.

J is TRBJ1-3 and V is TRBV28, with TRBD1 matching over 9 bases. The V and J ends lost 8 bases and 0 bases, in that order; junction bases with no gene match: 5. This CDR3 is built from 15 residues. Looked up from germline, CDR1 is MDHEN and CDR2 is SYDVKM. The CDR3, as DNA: TGTGCCAGCCGACAGGGGGACAACTCTGGAAACACCATATATTTT. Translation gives CASRQGDNSGNTIYF.

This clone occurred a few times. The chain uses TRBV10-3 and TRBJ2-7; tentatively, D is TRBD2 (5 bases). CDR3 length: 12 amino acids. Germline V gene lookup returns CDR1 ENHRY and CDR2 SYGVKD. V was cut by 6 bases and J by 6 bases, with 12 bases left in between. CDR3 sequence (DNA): TGTGCCATCAGGGACTCGGCCCCCGAGCAGTACTTC. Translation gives CAIRDSAPEQYF.

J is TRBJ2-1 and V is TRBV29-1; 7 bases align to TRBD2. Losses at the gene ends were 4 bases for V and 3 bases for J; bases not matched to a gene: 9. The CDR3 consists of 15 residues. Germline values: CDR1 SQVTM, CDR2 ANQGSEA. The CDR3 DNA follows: TGCAGCGTTGCCCCTGGACTAGTGGACTACAATGAGCAGTTCTTC. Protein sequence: CSVAPGLVDYNEQFF.

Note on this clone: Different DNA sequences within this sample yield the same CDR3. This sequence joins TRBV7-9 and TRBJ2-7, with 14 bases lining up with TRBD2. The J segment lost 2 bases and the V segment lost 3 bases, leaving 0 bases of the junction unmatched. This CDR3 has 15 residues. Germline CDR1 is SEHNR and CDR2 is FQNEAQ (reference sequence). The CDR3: CASSLGLAGAYEQYF. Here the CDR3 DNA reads TGTGCCAGCAGCTTGGGACTAGCGGGGGCCTACGAGCAGTACTTC.

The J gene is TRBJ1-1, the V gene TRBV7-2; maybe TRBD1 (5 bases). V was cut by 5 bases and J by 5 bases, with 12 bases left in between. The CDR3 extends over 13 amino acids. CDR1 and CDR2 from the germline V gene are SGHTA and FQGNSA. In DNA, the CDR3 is TGTGCCAGCAGCCCTATAGAGGGGACTGAAGCTTTCTTT. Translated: CASSPIEGTEAFF.

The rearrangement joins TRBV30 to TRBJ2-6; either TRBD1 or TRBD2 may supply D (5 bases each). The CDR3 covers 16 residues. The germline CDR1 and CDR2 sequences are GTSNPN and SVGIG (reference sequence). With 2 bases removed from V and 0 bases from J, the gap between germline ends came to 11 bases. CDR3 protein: CAWSLEGISGANVLTF. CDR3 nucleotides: TGTGCCTGGAGTTTAGAGGGGATCTCTGGGGCCAACGTCCTGACTTTC.

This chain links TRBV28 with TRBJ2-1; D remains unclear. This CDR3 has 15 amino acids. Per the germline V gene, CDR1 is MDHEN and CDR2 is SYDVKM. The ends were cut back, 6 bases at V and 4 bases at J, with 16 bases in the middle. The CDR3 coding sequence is TGTGCCAGCAGCCCTTTACAGCGAGGATACAATGAGCAGTTCTTC. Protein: CASSPLQRGYNEQFF.

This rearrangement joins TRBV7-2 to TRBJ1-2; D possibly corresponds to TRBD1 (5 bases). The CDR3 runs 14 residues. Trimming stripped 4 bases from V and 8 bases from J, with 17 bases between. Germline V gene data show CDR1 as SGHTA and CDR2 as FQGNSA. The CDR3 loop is CASSSSTGVWGYTF. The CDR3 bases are TGTGCCAGCAGCTCGTCTACAGGAGTTTGGGGCTACACCTTC.

CDR3 bases: TGTGCCAGCAGTTTACACCCAGCGCAAGAGACCCAGTACTTC. Translated: CASSLHPAQETQYF. The chain employs TRBV28 and TRBJ2-5, with no clear D. The CDR3 has 14 amino acids. V dropped 2 bases and J dropped 2 bases, with 9 bases sitting between them. Per the germline V gene, CDR1 is MDHEN and CDR2 is SYDVKM.

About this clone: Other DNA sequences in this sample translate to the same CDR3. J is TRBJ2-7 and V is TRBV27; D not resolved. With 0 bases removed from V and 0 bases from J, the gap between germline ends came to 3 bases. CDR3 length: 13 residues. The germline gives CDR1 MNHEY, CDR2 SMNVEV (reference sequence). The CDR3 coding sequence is TGTGCCAGCAGTTTATCAAACTCCTACGAGCAGTACTTC. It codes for CASSLSNSYEQYF.